This TCR beta chain was identified during a study of shared clonotypes between healthy human individuals. About the research overall: Each donor's CD8 memory used one plate, CD8 naive two, each CD4 subset three. Study-level findings and limits: The study generally estimated greater richness for naive than memory subsets.

Terminally differentiated effector memory CD45RA+ cells were excluded by CCR7 positive selection of CD45RO-negative cells. The authors ran the assay at deep level. Assay used: immunoSEQ multiplex PCR; TCRdb lists only in-frame clones, some missing. Of 2 million to 2.5 million clones detected, approximately 94% appear once; the ten largest clones hold roughly 1.8%. Of note for this clone: What it binds is unknown.

The sample consisted of naive CD8+ T cells from PBMCs. The receptor's source is a man aged 18 to 30 in good health. Some clones in this sample may be carry-over from other donors' samples.

The CDR3 is CASSSTGGGSYEQYF. CDR3 sequence (DNA): TGTGCCAGCAGTTCCACAGGGGGGGGCTCCTACGAGCAGTACTTC. The chain combines TRBV27 with TRBJ2-7; maybe TRBD1 (8 bases). Trimming removed 4 bases from V and 0 bases from J, with 13 bases in between. Germline V gives CDR1 MNHEY, CDR2 SMNVEV (reference sequence). There are 15 residues in the CDR3.